This T cell receptor beta chain was identified in a study of beta chain features in type 1 diabetes. Study-wide results and caveats: Type 1 diabetes patients had moderately but significantly shorter TCRB CDR3s in all four CD4+ subsets. TCRB rearrangement may or may not be influenced by HLA type; here this remained unresolved.

This clone was detected only once. Antigen unknown. What was sequenced were expressed TCRB transcripts, since all of the isolated RNA had been reverse transcribed. Profiled with immunoSEQ multiplex PCR; TCRdb holds only in-frame clones, not every one. Counted here are 250,000 to 300,000 clones, roughly 25% occurring once; the ten biggest clones make up around 0.011%. The ends were cut back, 0 bases at V and 2 bases at J, with 12 bases in the middle. The germline V gene encodes CDR1 SGDLS and CDR2 YYNGEE. The CDR3 length is 15 residues. This sequence was found in a woman in her twenties or thirties with type 1 diabetes. Material for sequencing was naive CD4+ T cells from blood. The genes are TRBV9 and TRBJ2-7, with a possible D match to TRBD2 (6 bases). DNA for the CDR3: TGTGCCAGCAGCGTAGCTACGGGACTTCCCTACGAGCAGTACTTC. Translating gives CASSVATGLPYEQYF.